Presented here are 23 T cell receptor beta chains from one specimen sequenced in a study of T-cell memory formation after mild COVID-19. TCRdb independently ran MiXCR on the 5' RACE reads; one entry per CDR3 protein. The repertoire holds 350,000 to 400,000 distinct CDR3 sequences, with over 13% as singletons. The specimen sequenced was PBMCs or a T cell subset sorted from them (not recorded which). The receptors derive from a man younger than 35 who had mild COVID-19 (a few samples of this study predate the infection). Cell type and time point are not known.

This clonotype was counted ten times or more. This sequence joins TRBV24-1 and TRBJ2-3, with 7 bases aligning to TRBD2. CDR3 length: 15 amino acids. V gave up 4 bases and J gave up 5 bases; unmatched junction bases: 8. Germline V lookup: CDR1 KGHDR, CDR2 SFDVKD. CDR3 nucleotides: TGTGCCACCAGTGACACGCGGGGGTACGGAGATACGCAGTATTTT. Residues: CATSDTRGYGDTQYF.

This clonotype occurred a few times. CDR3 sequence reads: CASSSGVYSNQPQHF. CDR3 DNA: TGTGCCAGCAGTTCGGGGGTTTATAGCAATCAGCCCCAGCATTTT. This chain links TRBV6-2 or TRBV6-3 with TRBJ1-5; a weak D match, TRBD1 (5 bases). V lost 4 bases, J lost 0 bases, and 10 bases lay in between. The CDR3 is 15 amino acids. Germline-derived CDR1 and CDR2 are MNHEY and SVGEGT.

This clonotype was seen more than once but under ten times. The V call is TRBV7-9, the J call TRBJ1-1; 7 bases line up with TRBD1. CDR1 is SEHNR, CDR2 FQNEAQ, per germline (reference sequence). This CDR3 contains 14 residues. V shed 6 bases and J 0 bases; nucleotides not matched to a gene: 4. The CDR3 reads CASRLGQMNTEAFF. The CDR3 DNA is TGTGCCAGCAGGTTGGGACAGATGAACACTGAAGCTTTCTTT.

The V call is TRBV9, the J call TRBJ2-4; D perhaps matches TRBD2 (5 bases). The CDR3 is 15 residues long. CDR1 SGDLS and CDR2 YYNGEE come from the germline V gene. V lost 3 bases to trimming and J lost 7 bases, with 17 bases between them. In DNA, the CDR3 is TGTGCCAGCAGCGCGGGGAGCAGGTTAAAGAACATTCAGTACTTC. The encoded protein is CASSAGSRLKNIQYF.

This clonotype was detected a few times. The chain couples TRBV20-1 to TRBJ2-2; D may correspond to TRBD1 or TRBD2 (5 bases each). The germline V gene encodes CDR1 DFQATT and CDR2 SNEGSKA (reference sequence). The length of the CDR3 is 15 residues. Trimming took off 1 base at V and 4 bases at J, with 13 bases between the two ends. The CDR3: CSARAEGLGTGELFF. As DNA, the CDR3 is TGCAGTGCTAGAGCCGAGGGGTTGGGCACCGGGGAGCTGTTTTTT.

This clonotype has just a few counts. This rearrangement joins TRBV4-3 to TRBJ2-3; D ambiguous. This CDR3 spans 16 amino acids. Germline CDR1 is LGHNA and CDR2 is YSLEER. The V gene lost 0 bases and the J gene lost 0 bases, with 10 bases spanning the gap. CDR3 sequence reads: CASSQERWSSTDTQYF. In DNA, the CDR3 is TGCGCCAGCAGCCAAGAGAGGTGGTCTAGCACAGATACGCAGTATTTT.

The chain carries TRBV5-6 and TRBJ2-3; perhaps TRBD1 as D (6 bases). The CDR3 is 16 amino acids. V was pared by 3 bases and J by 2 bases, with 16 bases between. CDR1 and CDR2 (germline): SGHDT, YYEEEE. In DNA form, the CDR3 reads TGTGCCAGCAGCTACGGGCACAGGGAGTCCACAGATACGCAGTATTTT. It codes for CASSYGHRESTDTQYF.

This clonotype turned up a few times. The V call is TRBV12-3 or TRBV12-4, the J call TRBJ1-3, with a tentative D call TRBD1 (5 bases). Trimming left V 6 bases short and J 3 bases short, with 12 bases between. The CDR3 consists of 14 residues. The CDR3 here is CASSVMGVGNTIYF. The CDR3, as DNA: TGTGCCAGCAGCGTGATGGGGGTTGGAAACACCATATATTTT.

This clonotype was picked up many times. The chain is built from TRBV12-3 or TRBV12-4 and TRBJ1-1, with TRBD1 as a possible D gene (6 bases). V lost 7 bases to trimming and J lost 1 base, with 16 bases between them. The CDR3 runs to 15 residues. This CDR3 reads CASTPLGAGNTEAFF. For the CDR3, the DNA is TGTGCCAGCACCCCCCTGGGGGCCGGGAACACTGAAGCTTTCTTT.

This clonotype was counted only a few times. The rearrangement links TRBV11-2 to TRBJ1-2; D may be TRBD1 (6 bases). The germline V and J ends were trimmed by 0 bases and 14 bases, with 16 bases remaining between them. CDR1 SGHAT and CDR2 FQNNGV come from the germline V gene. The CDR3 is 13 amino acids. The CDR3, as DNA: TGTGCCAGCAGCTTAGAGGGGGGGCGAGGGAAGACCTTC. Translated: CASSLEGGRGKTF. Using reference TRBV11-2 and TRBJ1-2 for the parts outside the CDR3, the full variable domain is EAGVAQSPRYKIIEKRQSVAFWCNPISGHATLYWYQQILGQGPKLLIQFQNNGVVDDSQLPKDRFSAERLKGVDSTLKIQPAKLEDSAVYLCASSLEGGRGKTFGSGTRLTVV.

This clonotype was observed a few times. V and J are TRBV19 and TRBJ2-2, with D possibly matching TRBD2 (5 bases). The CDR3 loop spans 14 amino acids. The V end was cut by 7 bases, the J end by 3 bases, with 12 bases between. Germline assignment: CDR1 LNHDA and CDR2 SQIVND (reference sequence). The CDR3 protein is CASKRAAYTGELFF. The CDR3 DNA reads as TGTGCCAGTAAGAGGGCAGCTTACACCGGGGAGCTGTTTTTT. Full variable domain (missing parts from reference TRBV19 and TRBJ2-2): DGGITQSPKYLFRKEGQNVTLSCEQNLNHDAMYWYRQDPGQGLRLIYYSQIVNDFQKGDIAEGYSVSREKKESFPLTVTSAQKNPTAFYLCASKRAAYTGELFFGEGSRLTVL.

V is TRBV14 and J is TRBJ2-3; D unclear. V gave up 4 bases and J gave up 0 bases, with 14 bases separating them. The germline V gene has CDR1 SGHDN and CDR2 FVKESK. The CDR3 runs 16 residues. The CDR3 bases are TGTGCCAGCAGCCTGTGGATAGATGCTAGCACAGATACGCAGTATTTT. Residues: CASSLWIDASTDTQYF.

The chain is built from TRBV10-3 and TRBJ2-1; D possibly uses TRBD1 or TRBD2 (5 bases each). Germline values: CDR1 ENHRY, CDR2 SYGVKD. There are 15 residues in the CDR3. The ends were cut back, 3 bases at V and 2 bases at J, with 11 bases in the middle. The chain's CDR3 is CAISDAGATYNEQFF. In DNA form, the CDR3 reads TGTGCCATCAGTGATGCCGGGGCCACCTACAATGAGCAGTTCTTC.

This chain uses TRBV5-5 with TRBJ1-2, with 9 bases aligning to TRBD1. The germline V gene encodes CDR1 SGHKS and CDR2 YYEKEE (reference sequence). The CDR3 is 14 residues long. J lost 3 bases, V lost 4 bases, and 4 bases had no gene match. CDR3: CASSPRTGDYGYTF. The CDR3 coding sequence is TGTGCCAGCAGCCCCCGGACAGGGGACTATGGCTACACCTTC.

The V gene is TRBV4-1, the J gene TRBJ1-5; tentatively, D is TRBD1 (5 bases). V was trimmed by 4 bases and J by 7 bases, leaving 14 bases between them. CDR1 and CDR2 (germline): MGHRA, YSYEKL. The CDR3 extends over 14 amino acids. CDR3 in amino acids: CASSPTGGAQPQHF. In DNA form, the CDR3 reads TGCGCCAGCAGCCCCACAGGCGGGGCCCAGCCCCAGCATTTT.

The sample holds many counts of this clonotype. The CDR3 nucleotides read TGTGCCAGCAGCGCGACAGGGTTTACTGAAGCTTTCTTT. It yields the protein CASSATGFTEAFF. The J gene is TRBJ1-1, the V gene TRBV7-3; 7 nucleotides align to TRBD1. J was trimmed by 5 bases and V by 5 bases; bases with no gene match: 5. This CDR3 is 13 amino acids long. Germline V gene lookup returns CDR1 SGHTA and CDR2 FQGTGA.

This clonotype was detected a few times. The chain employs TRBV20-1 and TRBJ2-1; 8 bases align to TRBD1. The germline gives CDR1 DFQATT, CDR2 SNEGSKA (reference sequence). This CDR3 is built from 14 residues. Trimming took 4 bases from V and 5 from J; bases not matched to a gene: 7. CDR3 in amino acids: CSAKDREVDNEQFF. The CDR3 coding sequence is TGCAGTGCTAAGGACAGGGAAGTGGACAATGAGCAGTTCTTC.

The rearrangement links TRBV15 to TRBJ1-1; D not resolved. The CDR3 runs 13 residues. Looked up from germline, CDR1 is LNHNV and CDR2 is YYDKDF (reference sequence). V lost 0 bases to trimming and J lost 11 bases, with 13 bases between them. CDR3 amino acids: CATSRDLAGRAFF. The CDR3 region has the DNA TGTGCCACCAGCAGAGATCTTGCGGGTCGGGCTTTCTTT.

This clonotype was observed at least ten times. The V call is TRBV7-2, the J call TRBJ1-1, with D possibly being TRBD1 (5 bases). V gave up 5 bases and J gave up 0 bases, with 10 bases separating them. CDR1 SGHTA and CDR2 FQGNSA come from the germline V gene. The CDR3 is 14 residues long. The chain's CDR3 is CASSRGGMNTEAFF. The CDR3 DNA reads TGTGCCAGCAGCCGCGGGGGGATGAACACTGAAGCTTTCTTT.

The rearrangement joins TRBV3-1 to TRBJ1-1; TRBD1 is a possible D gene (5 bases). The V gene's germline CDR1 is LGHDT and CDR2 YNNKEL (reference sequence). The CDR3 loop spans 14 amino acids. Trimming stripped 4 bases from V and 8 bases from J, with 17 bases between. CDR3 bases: TGTGCCAGCAGCCCTGTAATTAGCTCAGGGGAAGCTTTCTTT. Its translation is CASSPVISSGEAFF.

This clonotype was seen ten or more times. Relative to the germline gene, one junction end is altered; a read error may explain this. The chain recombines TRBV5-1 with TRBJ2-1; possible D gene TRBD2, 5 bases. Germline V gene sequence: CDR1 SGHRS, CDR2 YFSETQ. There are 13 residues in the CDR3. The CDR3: CASSLDRVGERFF. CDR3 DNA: TGCGCCAGCAGCTTGGATAGGGTTGGGGAGCGGTTCTTC.

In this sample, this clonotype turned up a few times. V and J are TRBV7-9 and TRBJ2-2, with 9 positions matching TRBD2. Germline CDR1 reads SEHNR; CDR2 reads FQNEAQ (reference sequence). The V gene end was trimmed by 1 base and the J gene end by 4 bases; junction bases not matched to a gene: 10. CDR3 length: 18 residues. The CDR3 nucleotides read TGTGCCAGCAGCTTAGTAGACTGGCGGGGGGGCATCACCGGGGAGCTGTTTTTT. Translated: CASSLVDWRGGITGELFF.

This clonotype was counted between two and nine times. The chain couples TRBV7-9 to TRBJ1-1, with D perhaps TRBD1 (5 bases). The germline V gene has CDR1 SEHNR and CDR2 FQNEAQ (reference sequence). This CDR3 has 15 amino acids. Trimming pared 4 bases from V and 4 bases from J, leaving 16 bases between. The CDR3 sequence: CASSSPFGRVTEAFF. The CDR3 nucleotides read TGTGCCAGCAGCTCCCCCTTCGGCAGGGTCACTGAAGCTTTCTTT. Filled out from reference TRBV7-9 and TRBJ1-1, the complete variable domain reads DTGVSQNPRHKITKRGQNVTFRCDPISEHNRLYWYRQTLGQGPEFLTYFQNEAQLEKSRLLSDRFSAERPKGSFSTLEIQRTEQGDSAMYLCASSSPFGRVTEAFFGQGTRLTVV.